The 13 T cell receptor beta chains presented below share a single source sample, sequenced in a study of blood T cell repertoires in COVID-19. Assay: immunoSEQ multiplex PCR; the TCRdb copy retains only in-frame clones and omits some. The sample has roughly 210,000 clones; 88% are singletons. The sample consisted of peripheral blood. The receptor source for this set is a man in his sixties or seventies with acute or convalescent COVID-19.

V and J are TRBV2 and TRBJ1-5, with D possibly matching TRBD1 (5 bases). Trimming took 2 bases from V and 6 from J, leaving 14 bases between them. CDR3 length: 15 residues. Germline loops: CDR1 SNHLY, CDR2 FYNNEI. The CDR3 sequence: CASSERDSLTQPQHF. The CDR3 coding sequence is TGTGCCAGCAGTGAAAGGGACTCCCTTACTCAGCCCCAGCATTTT.

The chain recombines TRBV29-1 with TRBJ1-1, with D tentatively TRBD1 (6 bases). V was shortened by 4 bases and J by 0 bases, with 9 bases between the two germline ends. Per the germline V gene, CDR1 is SQVTM and CDR2 is ANQGSEA. This CDR3 has 13 amino acids. Here the CDR3 reads CSVATGLNTEAFF. CDR3 DNA: TGCAGCGTTGCTACAGGGCTGAACACTGAAGCTTTCTTT.

V is TRBV7-9 and J is TRBJ1-4; possible D gene TRBD1, 6 bases. Germline CDR1 and CDR2: SEHNR and FQNEAQ (reference sequence). V shed 5 bases and J shed 7 bases, with 20 bases lying between them. The CDR3 runs 16 residues. The CDR3 region is CASSPARSRGSEKLFF. The CDR3 DNA reads as TGTGCCAGCAGCCCAGCTCGATCCAGGGGAAGTGAAAAACTGTTTTTT.

The CDR3 sequence: CASSADQGRSGELFF. As DNA, the CDR3 is TGTGCCAGCAGCGCGGACCAGGGAAGGAGCGGGGAGCTGTTTTTT. The chain couples TRBV5-8 to TRBJ2-2, with a weak D call TRBD1 (5 bases). CDR3 length: 15 amino acids. V was cut by 4 bases and J by 7 bases, with 17 bases left in between. The V gene's germline CDR1 is SGHTS and CDR2 YDEGEE.

The V call is TRBV28, the J call TRBJ1-6, with 7 bases identical to TRBD1. Germline V lookup: CDR1 MDHEN, CDR2 SYDVKM. The junction had 6 bases not matched to a gene; V was cut back by 6 bases and J by 4 bases. CDR3 length: 15 amino acids. CDR3 loop: CASSSTGQYNSPLHF. CDR3 DNA sequence: TGTGCCAGCAGCAGCACGGGACAGTATAATTCACCCCTCCACTTT.

This clone was seen just once. V is TRBV4-2 and J is TRBJ2-7; 11 bases agree with TRBD1. The junction had 12 bases not matched to a gene; V was cut back by 3 bases and J by 2 bases. The CDR3 totals 18 residues. The germline CDR1 and CDR2 sequences are LGHNA and YNFKEQ. This CDR3 reads CASSQAWGEGQGAYEQYF. The CDR3 nucleotides are TGTGCCAGCAGCCAGGCCTGGGGGGAGGGACAGGGGGCCTACGAGCAGTACTTC.

The V call is TRBV7-3, the J call TRBJ1-6; 8 bases agree with TRBD1. CDR3 length: 15 amino acids. With 2 bases clipped from V and 7 bases from J, the junction kept 4 bases outside the gene matches. The germline V gene encodes CDR1 SGHTA and CDR2 FQGTGA. CDR3 region: CASSLLGQGNSPLHF. The DNA for the CDR3 is TGTGCCAGCAGCTTACTAGGACAGGGCAATTCACCCCTCCACTTT. Variable domain in full (rest from reference TRBV7-3 and TRBJ1-6): GAGVSQTPSNKVTEKGKYVELRCDPISGHTALYWYRQSLGQGPEFLIYFQGTGAADDSGLPNDRFFAVRPEGSVSTLKIQRTERGDSAVYLCASSLLGQGNSPLHFGNGTRLTVT.

This clone was observed a single time. This chain uses TRBV12-3 or TRBV12-4 with TRBJ1-2; TRBD1 aligns across 8 bases. The CDR3 is 13 amino acids. Trimming removed 4 bases from V and 4 bases from J; junction bases left unmatched: 2. Written as DNA, the CDR3 is TGTGCCAGCAGTTGGGACAGGTTCTATGGCTACACCTTC. Translated: CASSWDRFYGYTF.

This rearrangement joins TRBV6-2 or TRBV6-3 to TRBJ2-3, with D possibly being TRBD1 (7 bases). CDR3 length: 15 residues. Trimming shortened V by 6 bases and J by 2 bases, and 15 bases separated the two germline ends. Germline CDR1 MNHEY, CDR2 SVGEGT. CDR3 in DNA: TGTGCCAGCAGCCAGACAGGGACTCTCACAGATACGCAGTATTTT. This encodes CASSQTGTLTDTQYF.

V usage is TRBV5-6 and J usage is TRBJ2-5; D is undetermined. The CDR3 has 14 residues. The ends were cut back, 1 base at V and 0 bases at J, with 7 bases in the middle. Germline V CDR1 and CDR2: SGHDT, YYEEEE. The DNA for the CDR3 is TGTGCCAGCAGCTTGACTCGGGACCAAGAGACCCAGTACTTC. Its translation: CASSLTRDQETQYF.

V is TRBV5-1 and J is TRBJ1-1, with no clear D. The ends were cut back, 1 base at V and 3 bases at J, with 10 bases in the middle. CDR3 length: 14 amino acids. Germline CDR1 is SGHRS and CDR2 is YFSETQ. The CDR3 loop is CASSLSTGYTEAFF. As DNA, the CDR3 is TGCGCCAGCAGCTTGTCTACCGGTTACACTGAAGCTTTCTTT.

V is TRBV7-2 and J is TRBJ2-1; D perhaps matches TRBD2 (5 bases). CDR3 size: 14 residues. Between the trimmed V and J ends, which lost 4 bases and 5 bases, there was a span of 12 bases. The germline gives CDR1 SGHTA, CDR2 FQGNSA. The CDR3: CASSSPRTHNEQFF. CDR3 DNA: TGTGCCAGCAGCTCCCCACGGACTCACAATGAGCAGTTCTTC.

This sequence joins TRBV19 and TRBJ2-1, with TRBD2 identical over 10 bases. CDR1 and CDR2 (germline): LNHDA, SQIVND (reference sequence). The CDR3 runs to 15 residues. J was trimmed by 4 bases and V by 8 bases; bases with no gene match: 8. CDR3 sequence: CASQQTSGAYNEQFF. Written as DNA, the CDR3 is TGTGCCAGTCAGCAAACTAGCGGGGCGTACAATGAGCAGTTCTTC.